Following are 5 T cell receptor beta chains from one sample sequenced in a study of OX40 agonist ivuxolimab in advanced cancers. Libraries were prepared by immunoSEQ multiplex PCR; TCRdb keeps only in-frame clonotypes and omits some of them. The sample includes around 66,000 clones, 85% of them seen just once. The sequencing used CD4+ or CD8+ T cells sorted from blood, collected in a trial of the OX40 agonist ivuxolimab. These receptors all stem from an adult with an advanced solid tumor such as melanoma, head and neck, liver or kidney cancer.

The chain links TRBV18 to TRBJ2-4; tentative D call: TRBD1 (5 bases). V lost 2 bases and J 3 bases, leaving 20 bases between the germline ends. Germline V gene sequence: CDR1 KGHSH, CDR2 LQKENI. This CDR3 region has 18 residues. CDR3 nucleotide sequence: TGTGCCAGCTCACCATCTATATGGGGCGCTGGGCACAAAAACATTCAGTACTTC. Translation gives CASSPSIWGAGHKNIQYF.

The chain joins TRBV27 to TRBJ1-1; D is possibly TRBD1 (5 bases). CDR3 length equals 14 residues. The germline V gene has CDR1 MNHEY and CDR2 SMNVEV (reference sequence). Trimming cost V 6 bases and J 4 bases, with 15 bases left between them. The CDR3 bases are TGTGCCAGCAGCCTTGACAGAATCCGCACTGAAGCTTTCTTT. Amino acid sequence: CASSLDRIRTEAFF.

The V and J genes are TRBV5-4 and TRBJ2-5; the match to TRBD1 covers 9 bases. V lost 4 bases and J lost 4; bases outside the gene matches: 5. Germline V gene data show CDR1 as SGHNT and CDR2 as YYREEE (reference sequence). The CDR3 is made up of 14 amino acids. The CDR3 loop is CASSPGQGGETQYF. The DNA of the CDR3 is TGTGCCAGCAGCCCGGGACAGGGAGGAGAGACCCAGTACTTC.

CDR3 in DNA: TGTGCCAGCAGCGTTCTACCGGCTAGCGGGAGGGGGGAGACCCAGTACTTC. This translates into CASSVLPASGRGETQYF. The rearrangement links TRBV9 to TRBJ2-5, with 12 bases lining up with TRBD2. The CDR3 covers 17 residues. The V segment lost 2 bases and the J segment 5 bases; nucleotides outside the gene matches: 10. The germline V gene has CDR1 SGDLS and CDR2 YYNGEE.

This clone came up a few times. Written as DNA, the CDR3 is TGCGCCAGCAGCTTGACCGGGACTTGGAGCTCCCTCCACTTT. Encoded protein: CASSLTGTWSSLHF. V is TRBV5-1 and J is TRBJ1-6; D may be TRBD1 (5 bases). This CDR3 comprises 14 residues. Germline V gene sequence: CDR1 SGHRS, CDR2 YFSETQ. Trimming took 1 base from V and 14 from J, leaving 16 bases between them.